This TCR beta chain was documented in a study of shared clonotypes between healthy human individuals. Trimming removed 2 bases from V and 0 bases from J; junction bases left unmatched: 4. Germline V gene sequence: CDR1 SQVTM, CDR2 ANQGSEA. The CDR3 runs to 15 residues. CD8 cells classed as naive were CD45RO-negative and positively selected for CCR7, excluding terminally differentiated effector memory CD45RA+ cells. Produced via immunoSEQ multiplex PCR; TCRdb's table is partial and in-frame only. The repertoire holds a few million clones, roughly 95% seen once, with around 1.8% in the top ten. The rearrangement links TRBV29-1 to TRBJ2-7, with 10 bases aligning to TRBD2. Sequencing was carried out using naive CD8+ T cells from PBMCs. The TCR was taken from a young man in good health. Some clones in this sample may be carry-over from other donors' samples. This chain's CDR3 is CSVEPAGGHSYEQYF. The CDR3 nucleotides are TGCAGCGTTGAACCAGCGGGAGGGCACTCCTACGAGCAGTACTTC.